Below are 31 T cell receptor beta chains sequenced from a single sample in a study of tumor-infiltrating lymphocytes in primary liver carcinoma. The tissue used was unsorted bulk material of about 19-33 mg. RNA and DNA were co-extracted from it with the AllPrep DNA/RNA mini kit. Production of TCR beta cDNA used about 500 ng total RNA together with a constant-region primer. Slightly modified ARM-PCR served as the procedure for the TCR beta libraries. These libraries came from three rounds of nested multiplex PCR. TRBV1-TRBV30 forward and Cbeta reverse primers drove the first two roughly 10-cycle rounds. TCRdb re-called the multiplex PCR reads with MiXCR, one entry per CDR3 protein. The sample lists approximately 60,000 distinct CDR3 sequences; roughly 70% were seen once. The specimen sequenced was liver tumor tissue from sampling region 2. Subset here: tumor region T2, inferior pole. Receptors originate from a man aged 35 to 55 with primary liver carcinoma and hepatitis B virus infection.

On this clonotype itself: One end of the junction fails to match germline, which may point to a read error. The chain has TRBV5-6 and TRBJ2-7; D unclear. The V gene's germline CDR1 is SGHDT and CDR2 YYEEEE. This CDR3 comprises 15 residues. This CDR3 reads CVSSPGFDNIYEQYF. The CDR3 region has the DNA TGTGTCAGCAGCCCTGGGTTCGACAATATATACGAGCAGTACTTC.

The genes are TRBV11-2 and TRBJ2-5, with TRBD2 identical over 8 bases. Germline CDR1 is SGHAT and CDR2 is FQNNGV. The CDR3 is made up of 16 amino acids. J gave up 14 bases and V 5 bases, and 22 bases lay outside the gene matches. The CDR3 DNA is TGTGCCAGCAGCCGAACTTCTGGCGGGGGGAAAAAGACTCATTACTTC. This codes for CASSRTSGGGKKTHYF.

The rearrangement links TRBV15 to TRBJ2-3; tentative D call: TRBD2 (6 bases). The CDR3 loop spans 16 amino acids. Trimming took 3 bases from V and 4 from J, leaving 17 bases between them. The germline V gene has CDR1 LNHNV and CDR2 YYDKDF (reference sequence). The CDR3 spells CATSSSGSGDSDTQYF. CDR3 in DNA: TGTGCCACCAGCAGTAGCGGTAGTGGTGACTCAGATACGCAGTATTTT.

The chain uses TRBV6-6 and TRBJ2-5; D not certain. The CDR3 spans 14 residues. The V and J ends lost 2 bases and 3 bases respectively, with 10 bases between them. In germline, CDR1 is MNHNY, CDR2 SVGAGI (reference sequence). CDR3 protein: CASSYQQQEETQYF. The CDR3 DNA follows: TGTGCCAGCAGTTACCAACAGCAGGAAGAGACCCAGTACTTC.

A remark on this clonotype: Compared with germline, one end of the junction differs, possibly owing to a read error. V usage is TRBV29-1 and J usage is TRBJ2-5; D gene ambiguous. CDR3 length: 12 residues. Germline lookup yields CDR1 SQVTM and CDR2 ANQGSEA. This CDR3 reads CGVAASQETQYF. CDR3 DNA sequence: TGCGGCGTTGCAGCGAGTCAAGAGACCCAGTACTTC.

Concerning this clonotype itself: The junction departs from germline at one end; a sequencing error may be responsible. V usage is TRBV11-2 and J usage is TRBJ2-5; 8 bases fit TRBD2. Germline V lookup: CDR1 SGHAT, CDR2 FQNNGV. The CDR3 has 16 residues. The CDR3 bases are TGTACCAGCAGCCATTCTCCTGGCGGGGGGAAAGAGACTCAGTACTTC. Its translation is CTSSHSPGGGKETQYF.

In its sample, this clonotype was seen a few times. This CDR3 is CASSEVRGVKNTGELFF. CDR3 DNA: TGTGCCAGCAGTGAAGTTAGGGGCGTAAAGAACACCGGGGAGCTGTTTTTT. J is TRBJ2-2 and V is TRBV2, with D possibly TRBD1 on 5 matching bases. Germline CDR1 reads SNHLY; CDR2 reads FYNNEI. The CDR3 runs 17 residues. Trimming left V 1 base short and J 1 base short, with 13 bases between.

The V and J genes are TRBV29-1 and TRBJ2-3, with no clear D. V dropped 6 bases and J dropped 11 bases, with 12 bases sitting between them. CDR3 length: 10 residues. The germline gives CDR1 SQVTM, CDR2 ANQGSEA. CDR3 in amino acids: CSVDTNMQYF. CDR3 nucleotides: TGCAGCGTCGACACAAATATGCAGTATTTT.

This clonotype was recorded many times. This chain joins TRBV28 and TRBJ2-1; D call uncertain. V shed 7 bases and J shed 9 bases, with 7 bases lying between them. The germline V gene encodes CDR1 MDHEN and CDR2 SYDVKM. The CDR3 runs 10 residues. CDR3 sequence: CASKFGEQFF. CDR3 sequence (DNA): TGTGCCAGCAAATTCGGTGAGCAGTTCTTC.

The sample holds one count of this clonotype. The V call is TRBV7-9, the J call TRBJ2-3, with 13 bases identical to TRBD2. Germline V gene lookup returns CDR1 SEHNR and CDR2 FQNEAQ (reference sequence). The CDR3 sequence is 18 residues long. J lost 0 bases, V lost 10 bases, and 13 bases had no gene match. As DNA, the CDR3 is TGTGCCAACAGTTCCTGGACTAGCGGGAGTACTAGCACAGATACGCAGTATTTT. Amino acids: CANSSWTSGSTSTDTQYF.

The genes are TRBV18 and TRBJ1-5; a possible D gene is TRBD1 (5 bases). The V and J ends lost 2 bases and 7 bases respectively, with 12 bases between them. CDR3 length: 14 residues. The germline V gene encodes CDR1 KGHSH and CDR2 LQKENI. The CDR3 DNA sequence: TGTGCCAGCTCACCAGAGCAGGGAGGGCAGCCCCAGCATTTT. Translation: CASSPEQGGQPQHF.

This clonotype was found a few times. The chain links TRBV7-8 to TRBJ2-4; D perhaps matches TRBD2 (5 bases). This CDR3 contains 15 residues. CDR1 SGHVS and CDR2 FQNEAQ come from the germline V gene. With 10 bases removed from V and 3 bases from J, the gap between germline ends came to 19 bases. CDR3 bases: TGTGCCATTTTGGGTTCGAAAGGAGGCAAAAACATTCAGTACTTC. Translated: CAILGSKGGKNIQYF.

To note about this clonotype: One junction end disagrees with the germline gene, perhaps due to a read error. This rearrangement joins TRBV11-2 to TRBJ2-3; tentative D call: TRBD2 (5 bases). Germline CDR1 is SGHAT and CDR2 is FQNNGV. The CDR3 has 14 residues. The CDR3 here is CAGSLRAGTDTHYF. The CDR3 DNA sequence: TGTGCCGGCAGCTTAAGGGCGGGCACAGATACGCATTATTTT.

For this clonotype: One end of the junction fails to match germline, which may point to a read error. The V gene is TRBV5-6, the J gene TRBJ2-2, with D possibly matching TRBD1 (5 bases). The CDR3 has 15 residues. Germline assignment: CDR1 SGHDT and CDR2 YYEEEE. CDR3 sequence: CVSSPGFANTGELFF. CDR3 DNA sequence: TGTGTCAGCAGCCCAGGGTTCGCGAATACCGGGGAGCTGTTTTTT. The full variable domain, completed using reference TRBV5-6 and TRBJ2-2, is DAGVTQSPTHLIKTRGQQVTLRCSPKSGHDTVSWYQQALGQGPQFIFQYYEEEERQRGNFPDRFSGHQFPNYSSELNVNALLLGDSALYLCVSSPGFANTGELFFGEGSRLTVL.

The sample holds one count of this clonotype. J is TRBJ2-1 and V is TRBV4-3; 8 bases map to TRBD1. Germline V gene data show CDR1 as LGHNA and CDR2 as YSLEER. With V trimmed by 2 bases and J by 8 bases, 8 bases remained unmatched. The CDR3 is made up of 15 amino acids. The CDR3 here is CASSQLQGASDEQFF. CDR3 nucleotides: TGCGCCAGCAGCCAACTTCAGGGGGCTAGCGATGAGCAGTTCTTC.

The CDR3 loop is CASSPDSRYREQYF. CDR3 DNA: TGTGCCAGCAGTCCGGACTCGAGGTATAGGGAGCAGTACTTC. The genes are TRBV11-2 and TRBJ2-1; D possibly corresponds to TRBD2 (5 bases). The J call may be faulty, since TRBJ2-7 better matches the DNA end. The germline CDR1 and CDR2 sequences are SGHAT and FQNNGV. The CDR3 consists of 14 residues.

On this clonotype: Sequence at one end of the junction differs from germline and may be a read error. V is TRBV6-6 and J is TRBJ2-7; possible D gene TRBD2, 6 bases. Germline-derived CDR1 and CDR2 are MNHNY and SVGAGI (reference sequence). The CDR3 extends over 15 amino acids. CDR3 nucleotide sequence: TGTGCCAGCAGTTACGGGGCTAGCGTGAGGTACGAGCAGTGCTTC. Its translation is CASSYGASVRYEQCF.

The chain recombines TRBV6-2 or TRBV6-3 with TRBJ2-7; D not certain. Germline CDR1 reads MNHEY; CDR2 reads SVGEGT. The CDR3 has 13 amino acids. Written as DNA, the CDR3 is TGTGACAGTAGTCGAAGAATTTTATACGAGCAGTACTTC. Its protein is CDSSRRILYEQYF.

This clonotype was seen only once. A junction end diverges from the germline sequence, so it may reflect a read error. The rearrangement links TRBV6-5 to TRBJ1-1; 7 bases are shared with TRBD1. The germline V gene encodes CDR1 MNHEY and CDR2 SVGAGI. This CDR3 region has 14 residues. CDR3 residues: CASSVDRVRTGALF. CDR3 in DNA: TGTGCCAGCAGTGTCGACAGGGTTCGGACTGGAGCTCTCTTT.

With respect to this clonotype: At one boundary the junction diverges from the germline segment, which might be a read error. The chain recombines TRBV12-3 or TRBV12-4 with TRBJ2-7; 8 positions agree with TRBD1. There are 15 residues in the CDR3. CDR3 loop: CTRSMGTGGSYEQYF. DNA of the CDR3: TGTACCAGGAGTATGGGGACAGGTGGGTCCTACGAGCAGTACTTC.

The rearrangement joins TRBV29-1 to TRBJ1-1; D remains unclear. CDR3 size: 13 residues. CDR1 and CDR2 from the germline V gene are SQVTM and ANQGSEA. The CDR3 here is CRVSGQQNTEAFF. CDR3 DNA sequence: TGCAGGGTATCGGGTCAGCAGAACACTGAAGCTTTCTTT.

In its sample, this clonotype is large. The chain links TRBV11-2 to TRBJ2-3; D unclear. Looked up from germline, CDR1 is SGHAT and CDR2 is FQNNGV. The CDR3 contains 12 residues. The V and J ends lost 5 bases and 0 bases respectively, with 3 bases between them. CDR3 sequence (DNA): TGTGCCAGCAGCGCCAGCACAGATACGCAGTATTTT. As protein: CASSASTDTQYF.

Comment on this clonotype: This CDR3 fails to terminate in the conserved phenylalanine or tryptophan, so it likely reflects a read error. The DNA is left out, because the CDR3 cannot be placed on it with certainty; the CDR3 is given as TCRdb lists it. The V call is TRBV11-2, the J call TRBJ2-5; the table's D call TRBD1 went unverified against the DNA. With termini counted, the CDR3 has 16 amino acids. Germline CDR1 SGHAT, CDR2 FQNNGV. The CDR3: CASSLTAGGSGETQCL.

A note on this clonotype: One end of the junction fails to match germline, which may point to a read error. This chain joins TRBV11-3 and TRBJ2-1; D possibly uses TRBD1 or TRBD2 (5 bases each). The CDR3 is made up of 15 amino acids. The germline V gene encodes CDR1 SGHNT and CDR2 YENEEA. CDR3 bases: TGTGCCAGCAGTGCCGGGGCTAGAGAGTTTAATGAACAGTCCTTC. Its translation: CASSAGAREFNEQSF.

Points on this clonotype: An end of the junction differs from the germline gene, which may be a read error. V is TRBV20-1 and J is TRBJ2-5; 9 nucleotides agree with TRBD1. The CDR3 length is 16 residues. Germline V lookup: CDR1 DFQATT, CDR2 SNEGSKA (reference sequence). This CDR3 is CNARPRTGVRQETQYF. In DNA, the CDR3 is TGCAATGCTAGGCCCAGGACAGGGGTTCGACAAGAGACCCAGTACTTC.

V gene TRBV11-2 combines with J gene TRBJ2-5, with D perhaps matching TRBD1 (6 bases). Germline assignment: CDR1 SGHAT and CDR2 FQNNGV. V lost 1 base and J lost 2, with 11 bases in between. This CDR3 region has 15 residues. The CDR3 coding sequence is TGTGCCAGCAGCTTAGGGCGCACAGGGCAAGAGACCCAGTACTTC. Translated, it gives CASSLGRTGQETQYF.

As to this clonotype: Germline is not matched at one junction end, which may reflect a read error. The V and J genes are TRBV30 and TRBJ2-1; maybe TRBD2 (5 bases). The CDR3 has 15 residues. Germline V gene sequence: CDR1 GTSNPN, CDR2 SVGIG (reference sequence). As DNA, the CDR3 is TGCGCCTGGAGGCAGAAAGGAAGCTCCTACAATGAGCAGTCCTTC. It translates to CAWRQKGSSYNEQSF.

The V gene is TRBV29-1, the J gene TRBJ2-3, with 10 bases matching TRBD2. The CDR3 totals 14 residues. CDR1 is SQVTM, CDR2 ANQGSEA, per germline. CDR3 sequence reads: CNGLSGRGTDTQYF. CDR3 coding DNA: TGCAACGGTCTAAGCGGGAGGGGAACAGATACGCAGTATTTT.

Of note for this clonotype: A read error is likely, as this CDR3 ends without the conserved phenylalanine or tryptophan. The DNA is omitted, as the CDR3 cannot be located on it reliably, and the CDR3 follows TCRdb's listing. The chain uses TRBV29-1 and TRBJ2-1; the tabulated D call, TRBD1, remains unverified against the DNA. CDR1 SQVTM and CDR2 ANQGSEA come from the germline V gene. The CDR3 region is 11 residues in length, termini included. CDR3 protein: CIVEGAKTWLL.

About this clonotype: Because it lacks the conserved phenylalanine or tryptophan at the end, this CDR3 is likely a read error. The DNA is left out, because the CDR3 cannot be placed on it with certainty; the CDR3 is given as TCRdb lists it. The chain uses TRBV4-3 and TRBJ2-2. The CDR3 is 16 residues long, counting both termini. The germline CDR1 and CDR2 sequences are LGHNA and YSLEER. The CDR3: CASSQNPEGNPGELSS.

This clonotype was recorded many times. The chain carries TRBV10-3 and TRBJ2-7, with D perhaps being TRBD1 or TRBD2 (5 bases each). CDR3 length equals 17 residues. V lost 3 bases and J 5 bases, leaving 23 bases between the germline ends. Germline V gene sequence: CDR1 ENHRY, CDR2 SYGVKD. In DNA form, the CDR3 reads TGTGCCATCAGTGAACCTAAAGGGGAAGGCAGAGGGGACGAGCAGTACTTC. Residues: CAISEPKGEGRGDEQYF.